The 6 T cell receptor beta chains below were found in one sample sequenced in a study of T cell responses to AZD1222 COVID-19 vaccine. Generated by immunoSEQ multiplex PCR, the TCRdb table keeps only in-frame clones and is missing some. Of 150,000 or so clones listed, approximately 90% were seen once; the top ten hold roughly 16%. The material sequenced was peripheral blood, taken on day 0 of AZD1222 vaccination. The source is an adult in good health.

The rearrangement joins TRBV4-1 to TRBJ2-7; 8 bases map to TRBD1. Trimming at V came to 4 bases and at J to 9 bases, leaving 8 bases not matched to a gene. The CDR3 extends over 13 amino acids. In germline, CDR1 is MGHRA, CDR2 YSYEKL. CDR3 sequence reads: CASSLYPGQGQYF. In DNA, the CDR3 is TGCGCCAGCAGCCTCTACCCTGGACAGGGGCAGTACTTC.

The chain carries TRBV7-9 and TRBJ2-7, with D possibly being TRBD2 (5 bases). Trimming removed 8 bases at V and 6 bases at J, with 11 bases between. The CDR3 has 11 amino acids. Germline assignment: CDR1 SEHNR and CDR2 FQNEAQ (reference sequence). This CDR3 reads CASSREGEQYF. CDR3 DNA sequence: TGTGCCAGCTCACGAGAGGGCGAGCAGTACTTC.

The chain recombines TRBV29-1 with TRBJ1-4; D is possibly TRBD1 (5 bases). The V gene lost 5 bases and the J gene lost 3 bases, with 13 bases spanning the gap. The CDR3 length is 14 residues. CDR1 is SQVTM and CDR2 is ANQGSEA in the germline V gene. CDR3 in amino acids: CSVLKSGPNEKLFF. The CDR3 nucleotides read TGCAGCGTTCTTAAGTCGGGACCTAATGAAAAACTGTTTTTT.

This chain connects TRBV28 to TRBJ1-2; D unresolved. Deletions cut 8 bases from V and 2 bases from J, with 9 bases between. CDR1 and CDR2 from the germline V gene are MDHEN and SYDVKM. The CDR3 totals 12 residues. The CDR3 nucleotides read TGTGCCAGCGGCGGCAGAAACTATGGCTACACCTTC. It translates to CASGGRNYGYTF.

The chain joins TRBV30 to TRBJ1-3; 10 positions agree with TRBD1. V shed 0 bases and J 2 bases; nucleotides not matched to a gene: 1. The CDR3 has 15 residues. Per germline, CDR1 GTSNPN and CDR2 SVGIG (reference sequence). The CDR3 nucleotides are TGTGCCTGGAGTGTTGGACAGGGGGCTGGAAACACCATATATTTT. Amino acid sequence: CAWSVGQGAGNTIYF.

This chain joins TRBV7-7 and TRBJ2-1, with D unclear. The V and J ends lost 5 bases and 5 bases respectively, with 13 bases between them. Germline V gives CDR1 SSHAT, CDR2 FNYEAQ (reference sequence). CDR3 length: 14 amino acids. CDR3: CASSPDPSHNEQFF. In DNA, the CDR3 is TGTGCCAGCAGCCCGGATCCCAGCCACAATGAGCAGTTCTTC.